The present T cell receptor beta chain was sequenced within a study of shared clonotypes between healthy human individuals. Overall study findings and caveats: For naive CD4 cells, around 5.1% of clonotypes were shared across a few donors.

V dropped 0 bases and J dropped 5 bases, with 7 bases sitting between them. The CDR3 runs to 14 residues. CDR1 and CDR2 from the germline V gene are MDHEN and SYDVKM. This clone was counted a few times. The antigen remains undetermined. CD4+ cells underwent separation, giving CD45RA+ naive and CD45RA-negative memory subsets. An even split of each subset's genomic DNA across several immunoSEQ plates was performed. Generated by immunoSEQ multiplex PCR, the TCRdb table keeps only in-frame clones and is missing some. The sample contains under 750,000 clones, around 77% of which appear only once. The clonotype originates from a woman in her twenties or thirties in good health. V usage is TRBV28 and J usage is TRBJ1-4, with a weak D call TRBD1 (5 bases). Sequenced material: memory CD4+ T cells sorted from blood. Subset reported: CD45RA-negative fraction. The CDR3 region has the DNA TGTGCCAGCAGTTTATGGCAGGGCAATGAAAAACTGTTTTTT. Translating gives CASSLWQGNEKLFF. Full variable domain (remainder filled in from reference TRBV28 and TRBJ1-4): DVKVTQSSRYLVKRTGEKVFLECVQDMDHENMFWYRQDPGLGLRLIYFSYDVKMKEKGDIPEGYSVSREKKERFSLILESASTNQTSMYLCASSLWQGNEKLFFGSGTQLSVL.